This TCR beta chain comes out of a study of blood T cell repertoires in COVID-19. About the study: Acute-phase and convalescent COVID-19 samples originated in the United States, Italy and Spain. T cells, B-cell-depleted T cells, or PBMCs supplied cDNA or gDNA.

Per the germline V gene, CDR1 is MGHRA and CDR2 is YSYEKL. The V end was cut by 0 bases, the J end by 0 bases, with 9 bases between. There are 17 residues in the CDR3. Study processing details: Amplification with reference gene primers provided the estimates of nucleated cell counts. The protocol was immunoSEQ multiplex PCR, while the TCRdb copy is restricted to in-frame clones and leaves out a portion. V, J and clone size were drawn from that table, and D and trimming were deduced from the DNA. The sample has 200,000 to 300,000 clones; around nine tenths are singletons. The source of this sequence is a man aged 30-40 years with active or convalescent COVID-19. V gene TRBV4-1 combines with J gene TRBJ2-6, with a tentative D call TRBD2 (5 bases). Material: peripheral blood. CDR3: CASSQDWRVSGANVLTF. In nucleotides, the CDR3 is TGCGCCAGCAGCCAAGATTGGCGGGTCTCTGGGGCCAACGTCCTGACTTTC.